This T cell receptor (beta chain) originates from a study of cytomegalovirus exposure and HLA in healthy donors. The CDR3 is 15 residues long. V dropped 2 bases and J dropped 8; count of bases not matched to a gene: 7. The germline V gene has CDR1 SGHRS and CDR2 YFSETQ. PCR employed 60 Vbeta and 13 Jbeta primers. Generated by immunoSEQ multiplex PCR, the TCRdb table keeps only in-frame clones and is missing some. The sample lists about 190,000 clones, 80% to 90% occurring once. Overall study findings and caveats: An apparent linkage of common viral pathogens to several of the most significant clusters emerged in a later analysis.

This clone has only a few counts. Its target is not known. The sample taken for sequencing was PBMCs. The receptor was derived from a man aged 30 to 45 in good health and CMV-seronegative. The chain recombines TRBV5-1 with TRBJ1-4, with TRBD1 identical over 9 bases. CDR3 coding DNA: TGCGCCAGCAGCTTCCGGACAGGGGACGGCGAAAAACTGTTTTTT. It translates to CASSFRTGDGEKLFF.